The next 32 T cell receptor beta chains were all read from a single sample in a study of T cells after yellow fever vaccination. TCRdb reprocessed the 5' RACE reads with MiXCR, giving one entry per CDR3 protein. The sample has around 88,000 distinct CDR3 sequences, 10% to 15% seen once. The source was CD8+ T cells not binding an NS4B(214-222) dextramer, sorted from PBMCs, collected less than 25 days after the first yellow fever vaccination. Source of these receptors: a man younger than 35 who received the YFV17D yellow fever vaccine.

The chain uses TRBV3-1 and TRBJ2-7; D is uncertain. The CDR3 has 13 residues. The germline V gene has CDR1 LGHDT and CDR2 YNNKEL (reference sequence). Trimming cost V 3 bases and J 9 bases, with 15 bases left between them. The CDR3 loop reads CASSQGSSPTQYV. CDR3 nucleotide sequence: TGTGCCAGCAGCCAGGGTTCCTCACCAACGCAGTACGTC.

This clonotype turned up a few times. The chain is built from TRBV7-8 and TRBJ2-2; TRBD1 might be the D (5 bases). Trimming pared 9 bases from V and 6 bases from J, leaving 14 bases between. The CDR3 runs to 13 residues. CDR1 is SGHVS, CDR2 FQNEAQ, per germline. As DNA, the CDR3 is TGTGCCAGTCACCTAGGGGTCGCCGGGGAGCTGTTTTTT. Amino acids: CASHLGVAGELFF.

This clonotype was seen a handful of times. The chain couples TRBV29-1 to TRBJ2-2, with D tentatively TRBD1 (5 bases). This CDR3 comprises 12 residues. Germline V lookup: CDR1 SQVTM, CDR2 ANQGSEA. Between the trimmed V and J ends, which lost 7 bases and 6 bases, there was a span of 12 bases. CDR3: CSALGHPGELFF. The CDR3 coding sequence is TGCAGCGCCCTAGGACACCCCGGGGAGCTGTTTTTT.

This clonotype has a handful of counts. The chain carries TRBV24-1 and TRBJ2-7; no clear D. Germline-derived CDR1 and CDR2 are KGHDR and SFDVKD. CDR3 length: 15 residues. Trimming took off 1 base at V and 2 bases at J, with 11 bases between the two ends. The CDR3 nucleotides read TGTGCCACCAGTGATTTTTCCCCCCTTACCTACGAGCAGTACTTC. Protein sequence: CATSDFSPLTYEQYF.

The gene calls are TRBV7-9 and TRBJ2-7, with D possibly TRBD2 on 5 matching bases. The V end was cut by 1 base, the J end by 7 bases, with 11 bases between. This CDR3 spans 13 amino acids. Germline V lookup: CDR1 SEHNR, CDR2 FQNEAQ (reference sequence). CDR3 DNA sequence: TGTGCCAGCAGCTTAGTTGGGGAGTGGGAGCAGTACTTC. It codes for CASSLVGEWEQYF.

Here the CDR3 reads CASSHIGPGDRDGNTIYF. The CDR3 DNA reads TGCGCCAGCAGCCACATAGGCCCCGGAGACAGGGATGGAAACACCATATATTTT. The chain is built from TRBV4-1 and TRBJ1-3; the match to TRBD1 covers 7 bases. Germline values: CDR1 MGHRA, CDR2 YSYEKL. This CDR3 has 18 amino acids. With 3 bases clipped from V and 3 bases from J, the junction kept 14 bases outside the gene matches.

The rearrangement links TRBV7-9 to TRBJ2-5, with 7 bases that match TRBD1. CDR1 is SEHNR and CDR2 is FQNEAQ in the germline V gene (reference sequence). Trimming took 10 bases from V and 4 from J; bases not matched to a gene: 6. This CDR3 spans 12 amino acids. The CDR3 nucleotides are TGTGCCACCGCGACAGGGAGAGAGACCCAGTACTTC. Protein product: CATATGRETQYF.

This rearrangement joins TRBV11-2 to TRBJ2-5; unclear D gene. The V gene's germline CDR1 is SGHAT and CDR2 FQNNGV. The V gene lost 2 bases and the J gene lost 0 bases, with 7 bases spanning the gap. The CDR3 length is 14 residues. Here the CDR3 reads CASSLMGNQETQYF. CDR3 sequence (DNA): TGTGCCAGCAGCTTAATGGGCAACCAAGAGACCCAGTACTTC. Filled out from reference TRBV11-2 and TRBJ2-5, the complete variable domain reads EAGVAQSPRYKIIEKRQSVAFWCNPISGHATLYWYQQILGQGPKLLIQFQNNGVVDDSQLPKDRFSAERLKGVDSTLKIQPAKLEDSAVYLCASSLMGNQETQYFGPGTRLLVL.

CDR3 residues: CASRVSGVTEAFF. The CDR3 coding sequence is TGTGCCAGCAGAGTCTCGGGGGTCACTGAAGCTTTCTTT. This rearrangement joins TRBV4-2 to TRBJ1-1; TRBD1 is a possible D gene (5 bases). There are 13 residues in the CDR3. With 6 bases removed from V and 4 bases from J, the gap between germline ends came to 12 bases. CDR1 is LGHNA, CDR2 YNFKEQ, per germline.

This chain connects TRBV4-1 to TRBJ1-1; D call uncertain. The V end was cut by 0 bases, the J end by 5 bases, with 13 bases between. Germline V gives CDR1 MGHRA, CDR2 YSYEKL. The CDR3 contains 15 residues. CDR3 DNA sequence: TGCGCCAGCAGCCAAGAGACTGGGGTGGTAACTGAAGCTTTCTTT. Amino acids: CASSQETGVVTEAFF.

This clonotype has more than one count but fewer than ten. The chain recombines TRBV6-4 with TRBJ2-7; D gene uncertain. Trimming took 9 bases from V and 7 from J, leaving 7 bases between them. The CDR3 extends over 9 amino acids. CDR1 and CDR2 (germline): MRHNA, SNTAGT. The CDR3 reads CARGLEQYF. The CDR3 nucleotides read TGTGCCAGGGGCTTGGAGCAGTACTTC.

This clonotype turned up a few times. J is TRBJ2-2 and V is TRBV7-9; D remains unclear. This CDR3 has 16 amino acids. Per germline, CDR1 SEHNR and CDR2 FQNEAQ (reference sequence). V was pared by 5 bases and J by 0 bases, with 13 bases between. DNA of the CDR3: TGTGCCAGCAGCCCTCGCGACGGTGCGAACACCGGGGAGCTGTTTTTT. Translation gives CASSPRDGANTGELFF.

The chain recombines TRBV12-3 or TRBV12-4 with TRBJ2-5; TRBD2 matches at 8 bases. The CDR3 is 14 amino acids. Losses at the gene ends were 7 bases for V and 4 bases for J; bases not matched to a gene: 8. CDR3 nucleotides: TGTGCCAGCACTCTCGGGGGGGGCCGAGAGACCCAGTACTTC. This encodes CASTLGGGRETQYF.

The CDR3 sequence is CSARKGHGRREQYF. Written as DNA, the CDR3 is TGCAGTGCTCGAAAGGGACACGGCAGAAGGGAGCAGTACTTC. V gene TRBV20-1 combines with J gene TRBJ2-7; possibly TRBD1 for D (6 bases). The V gene lost 5 bases and the J gene lost 7 bases, with 21 bases spanning the gap. Germline values: CDR1 DFQATT, CDR2 SNEGSKA (reference sequence). The CDR3 contains 14 residues.

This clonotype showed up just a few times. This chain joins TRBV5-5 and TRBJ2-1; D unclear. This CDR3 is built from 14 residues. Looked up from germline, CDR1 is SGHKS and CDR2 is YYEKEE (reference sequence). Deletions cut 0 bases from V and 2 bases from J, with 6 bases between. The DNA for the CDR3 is TGTGCCAGCAGCTTGGACAGCGCCTACAATGAGCAGTTCTTC. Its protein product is CASSLDSAYNEQFF.

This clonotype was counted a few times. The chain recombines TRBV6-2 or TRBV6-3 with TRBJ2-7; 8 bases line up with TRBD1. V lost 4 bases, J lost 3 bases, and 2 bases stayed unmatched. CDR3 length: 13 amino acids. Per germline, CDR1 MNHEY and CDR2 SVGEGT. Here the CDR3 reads CASSSGQGYEQYV. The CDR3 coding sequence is TGTGCCAGCAGTTCTGGACAGGGCTACGAGCAGTACGTC.

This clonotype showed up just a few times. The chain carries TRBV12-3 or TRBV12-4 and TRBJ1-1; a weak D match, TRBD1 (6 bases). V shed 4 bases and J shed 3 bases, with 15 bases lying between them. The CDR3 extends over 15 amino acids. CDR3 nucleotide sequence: TGTGCCAGCAGTTACTGGGGGGGCCGGCACACTGAAGCTTTCTTT. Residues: CASSYWGGRHTEAFF.

For the CDR3, the DNA is TGTGCCACCTTGGAGAGAGAGACCCAGTACTTC. Translating gives CATLERETQYF. The chain joins TRBV3-1 to TRBJ2-5; D is undetermined. There are 11 residues in the CDR3. The germline V gene encodes CDR1 LGHDT and CDR2 YNNKEL (reference sequence). The germline V and J ends were trimmed by 10 bases and 4 bases, with 10 bases remaining between them.

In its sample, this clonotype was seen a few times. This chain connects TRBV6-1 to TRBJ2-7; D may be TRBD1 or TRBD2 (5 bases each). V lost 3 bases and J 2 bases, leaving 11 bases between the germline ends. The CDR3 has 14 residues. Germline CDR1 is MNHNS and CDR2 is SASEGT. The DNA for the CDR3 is TGTGCCAGCAGTGACGGGACGGTCCCCTACGAGCAGTACTTC. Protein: CASSDGTVPYEQYF.

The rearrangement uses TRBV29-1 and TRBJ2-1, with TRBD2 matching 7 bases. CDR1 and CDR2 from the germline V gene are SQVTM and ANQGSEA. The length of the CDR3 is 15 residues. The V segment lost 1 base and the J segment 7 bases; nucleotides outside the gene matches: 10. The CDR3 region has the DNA TGCAGCGTTGAAGGCCAGCGGGGTATTGGGAATGAGCAGTTCTTC. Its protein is CSVEGQRGIGNEQFF.

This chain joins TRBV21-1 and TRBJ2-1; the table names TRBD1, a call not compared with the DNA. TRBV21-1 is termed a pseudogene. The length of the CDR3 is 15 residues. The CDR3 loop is CASSTGQGSYNEQFF. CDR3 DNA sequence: TGTGCCAGCAGCACCGGACAGGGTTCCTACAATGAGCAGTTCTTC.

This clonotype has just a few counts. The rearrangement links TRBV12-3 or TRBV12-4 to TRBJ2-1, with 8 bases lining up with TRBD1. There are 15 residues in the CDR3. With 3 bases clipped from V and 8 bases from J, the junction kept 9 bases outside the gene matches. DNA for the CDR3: TGTGCCAGCAGTTTTGGCAGGGGGCCCGTCGATGAGCAGTTCTTC. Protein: CASSFGRGPVDEQFF.

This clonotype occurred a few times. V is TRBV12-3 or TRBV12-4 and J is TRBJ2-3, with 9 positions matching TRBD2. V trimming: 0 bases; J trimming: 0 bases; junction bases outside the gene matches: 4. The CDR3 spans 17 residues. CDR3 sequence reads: CASSLALLAGSTDTQYF. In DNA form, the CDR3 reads TGTGCCAGCAGTTTAGCGCTGCTAGCGGGGAGCACAGATACGCAGTATTTT.

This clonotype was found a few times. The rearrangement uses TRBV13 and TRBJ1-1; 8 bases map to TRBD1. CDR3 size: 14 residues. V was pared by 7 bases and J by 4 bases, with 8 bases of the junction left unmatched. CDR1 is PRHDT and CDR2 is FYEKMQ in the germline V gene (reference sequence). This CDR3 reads CASTKTGETTEAFF. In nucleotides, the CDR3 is TGTGCCAGCACTAAGACAGGGGAAACCACTGAAGCTTTCTTT.

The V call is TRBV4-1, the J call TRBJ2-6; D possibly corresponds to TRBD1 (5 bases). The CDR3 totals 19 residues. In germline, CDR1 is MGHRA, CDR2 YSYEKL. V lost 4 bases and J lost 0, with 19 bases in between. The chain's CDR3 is CASSLRTLDSLSGANVLTF. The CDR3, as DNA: TGCGCCAGCAGCCTTCGGACACTGGATAGCCTCTCTGGGGCCAACGTCCTGACTTTC.

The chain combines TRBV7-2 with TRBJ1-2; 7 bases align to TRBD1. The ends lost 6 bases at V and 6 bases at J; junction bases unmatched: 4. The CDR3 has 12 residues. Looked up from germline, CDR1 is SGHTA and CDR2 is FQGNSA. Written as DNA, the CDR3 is TGTGCCAGCAGGACAGGGTACGATGGCTACACCTTC. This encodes CASRTGYDGYTF. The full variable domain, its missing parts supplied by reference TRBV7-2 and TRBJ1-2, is GAGVSQSPSNKVTEKGKDVELRCDPISGHTALYWYRQSLGQGLEFLIYFQGNSAPDKSGLPSDRFSAERTGGSVSTLTIQRTQQEDSAVYLCASRTGYDGYTFGSGTRLTVV.

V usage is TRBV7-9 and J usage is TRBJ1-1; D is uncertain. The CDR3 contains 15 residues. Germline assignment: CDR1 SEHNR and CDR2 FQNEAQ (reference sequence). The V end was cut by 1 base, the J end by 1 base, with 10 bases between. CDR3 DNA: TGTGCCAGCAGCTTAGATTTGGGATCGAACACTGAAGCTTTCTTT. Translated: CASSLDLGSNTEAFF.

In DNA form, the CDR3 reads TGTGCCAGCAGTGATCCCCACTACGAGCAGTACTTC. It codes for CASSDPHYEQYF. The rearrangement links TRBV2 to TRBJ2-7; D remains unclear. The CDR3 consists of 12 residues. CDR1 SNHLY and CDR2 FYNNEI come from the germline V gene. With 3 bases removed from V and 3 bases from J, the gap between germline ends came to 6 bases.

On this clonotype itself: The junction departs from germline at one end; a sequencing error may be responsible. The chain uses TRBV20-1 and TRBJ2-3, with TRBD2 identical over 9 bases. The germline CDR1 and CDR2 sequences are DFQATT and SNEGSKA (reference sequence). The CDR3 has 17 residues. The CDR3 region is CSGRGLVLAGITDTQYF. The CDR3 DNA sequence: TGCAGTGGTAGAGGCCTAGTCCTAGCGGGGATTACAGATACGCAGTATTTT.

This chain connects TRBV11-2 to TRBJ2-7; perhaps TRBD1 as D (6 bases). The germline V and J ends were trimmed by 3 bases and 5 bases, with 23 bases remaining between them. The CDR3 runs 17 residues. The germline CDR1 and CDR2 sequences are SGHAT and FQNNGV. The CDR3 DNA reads TGTGCCAGCAGCTTGGGCAAAACAGGGATAGGTTCTCACGAGCAGTACTTC. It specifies CASSLGKTGIGSHEQYF.

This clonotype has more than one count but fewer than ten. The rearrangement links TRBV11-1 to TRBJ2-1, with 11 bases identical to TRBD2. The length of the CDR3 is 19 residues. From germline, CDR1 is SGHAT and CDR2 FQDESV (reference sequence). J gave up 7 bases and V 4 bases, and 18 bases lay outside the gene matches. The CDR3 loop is CASSSTVVATSGVGNEQFF. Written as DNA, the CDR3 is TGTGCCAGCAGCTCTACAGTTGTCGCGACTAGCGGGGTCGGGAATGAGCAGTTCTTC.

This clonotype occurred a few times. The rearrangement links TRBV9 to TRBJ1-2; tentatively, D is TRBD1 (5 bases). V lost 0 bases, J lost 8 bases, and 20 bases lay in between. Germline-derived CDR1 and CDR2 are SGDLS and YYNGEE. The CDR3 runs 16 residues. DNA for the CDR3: TGTGCCAGCAGCGTAGTGGTCGACCAGGACATGTGGGGCTACACCTTC. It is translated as CASSVVVDQDMWGYTF.